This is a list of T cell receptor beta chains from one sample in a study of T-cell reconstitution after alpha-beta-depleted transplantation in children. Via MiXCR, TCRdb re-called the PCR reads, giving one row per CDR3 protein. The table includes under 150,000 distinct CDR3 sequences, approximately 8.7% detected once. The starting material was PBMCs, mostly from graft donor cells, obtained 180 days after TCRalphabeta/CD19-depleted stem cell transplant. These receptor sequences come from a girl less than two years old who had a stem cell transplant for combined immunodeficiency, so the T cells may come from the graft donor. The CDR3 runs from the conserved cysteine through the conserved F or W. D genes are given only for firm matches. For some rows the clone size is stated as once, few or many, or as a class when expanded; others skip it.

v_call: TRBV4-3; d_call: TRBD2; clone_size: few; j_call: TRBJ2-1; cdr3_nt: TGCGCCAGCAGCCAATCCCGGACTAGCGGGAACTACAATGAGCAGTTCTTC; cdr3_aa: CASSQSRTSGNYNEQFF
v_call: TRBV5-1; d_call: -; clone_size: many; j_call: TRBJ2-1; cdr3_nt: TGCGCCAGCAGCTTGGGGCAGGGGTTGTACAATGAGCAGTTCTTC; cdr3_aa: CASSLGQGLYNEQFF
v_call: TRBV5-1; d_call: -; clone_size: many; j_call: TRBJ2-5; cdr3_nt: TGCGCCAGCAGCTTGGGCTTCCGGGAGTACCAAGAGACCCAGTACTTC; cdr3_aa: CASSLGFREYQETQYF
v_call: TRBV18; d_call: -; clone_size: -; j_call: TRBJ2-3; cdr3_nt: TGTGCCAGCTCACGGGCAGCCAGCACAGATACGCAGTATTTT; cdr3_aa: CASSRAASTDTQYF
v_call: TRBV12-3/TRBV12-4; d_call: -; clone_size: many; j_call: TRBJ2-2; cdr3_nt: TGTGCCAGCAGTTCCCAAGCGAACACCGGGGAGCTGTTTTTT; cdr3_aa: CASSSQANTGELFF
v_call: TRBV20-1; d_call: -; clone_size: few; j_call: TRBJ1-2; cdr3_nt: TGCAGTGCTAGGCTAGGACACGAGATCTATGGCTACACCTTC; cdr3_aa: CSARLGHEIYGYTF
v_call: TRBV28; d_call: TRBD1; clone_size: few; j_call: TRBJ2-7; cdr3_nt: TGTGCCAGCAGCCAATCTCAGGGGGCCTTTTACGAGCAGTACTTC; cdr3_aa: CASSQSQGAFYEQYF
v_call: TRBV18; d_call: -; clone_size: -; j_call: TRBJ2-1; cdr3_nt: TGTGCCAGCTCACCACCTCTGGGGGTCTGGGATGATGAGCAGTTCTTC; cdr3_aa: CASSPPLGVWDDEQFF
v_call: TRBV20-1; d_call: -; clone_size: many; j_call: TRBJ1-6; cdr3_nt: TGCAGTGCTAGAAGTATGGGGGCGAATAATTCACCCCTCCACTTT; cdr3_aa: CSARSMGANNSPLHF
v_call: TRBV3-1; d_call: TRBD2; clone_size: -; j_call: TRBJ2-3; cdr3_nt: TGTGCCAGCAGCCACGGACCGGGACTAGCGAGAGATACGCAGTATTTT; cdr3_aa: CASSHGPGLARDTQYF
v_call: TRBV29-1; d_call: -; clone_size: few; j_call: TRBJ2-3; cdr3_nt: TGCAGCGTTGCCCCCCGGAACACAGATACGCAGTATTTT; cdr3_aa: CSVAPRNTDTQYF
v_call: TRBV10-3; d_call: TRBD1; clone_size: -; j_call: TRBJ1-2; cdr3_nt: TGTGCCATCAGTGAGTCACCCAGGGGGCGCTTCGATGGCTACACCTTC; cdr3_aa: CAISESPRGRFDGYTF
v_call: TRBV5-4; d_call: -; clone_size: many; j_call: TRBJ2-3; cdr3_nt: TGTGCCAGCAGCTGGCTAGAGGATACGCAGTATTTT; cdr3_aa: CASSWLEDTQYF
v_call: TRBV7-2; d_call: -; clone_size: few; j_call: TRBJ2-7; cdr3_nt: TGTGCCAGCAGCTTATTTCGGGACTCCTACGAGCAGTACTTC; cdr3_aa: CASSLFRDSYEQYF
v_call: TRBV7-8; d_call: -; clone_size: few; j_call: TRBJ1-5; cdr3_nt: TGTGCCAGCAGCTCCTCAAACAGTTGGGGCAATCAGCCCCAGCATTTT; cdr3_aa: CASSSSNSWGNQPQHF
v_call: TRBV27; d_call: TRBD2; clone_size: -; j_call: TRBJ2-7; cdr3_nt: TGTGCCAGCAGTTTTCTAGCGGGAGTGGCCTACGAGCAGTACTTC; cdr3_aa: CASSFLAGVAYEQYF
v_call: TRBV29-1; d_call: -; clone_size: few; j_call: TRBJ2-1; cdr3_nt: TGCAGCGTTGAGTACAATGAGCAGTTCTTC; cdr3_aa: CSVEYNEQFF
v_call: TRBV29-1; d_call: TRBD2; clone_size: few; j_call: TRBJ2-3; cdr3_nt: TGCACTACTAGGGGACTAGCGGCTACAGATACGCAGTATTTT; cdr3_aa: CTTRGLAATDTQYF
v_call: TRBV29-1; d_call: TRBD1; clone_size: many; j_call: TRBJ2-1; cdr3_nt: TGCAGCGCTCGGACAGGTTTGAACAATGAGCAGTTCTTC; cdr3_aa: CSARTGLNNEQFF
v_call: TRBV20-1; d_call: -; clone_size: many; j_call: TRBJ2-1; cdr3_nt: TGCAGTGTTGGGGGTACAGGGAAAGGTCACAATGAGCAGTTCTTC; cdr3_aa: CSVGGTGKGHNEQFF
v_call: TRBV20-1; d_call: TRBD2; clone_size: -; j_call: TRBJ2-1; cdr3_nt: TGCAGTGCTAGAGGACTAGCGGGGCCGTACAATGAGCAGTTCTTC; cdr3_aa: CSARGLAGPYNEQFF
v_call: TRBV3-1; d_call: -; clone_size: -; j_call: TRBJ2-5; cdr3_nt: TGTGCCAGCAGCCAAGAGCCTGGGAGTCAGACCCAGTACTTC; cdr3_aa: CASSQEPGSQTQYF
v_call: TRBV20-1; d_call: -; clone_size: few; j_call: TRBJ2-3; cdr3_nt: TGCAGTGCTCATACGCGGTACTACCTCACAGATACGCAGTATTTT; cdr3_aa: CSAHTRYYLTDTQYF
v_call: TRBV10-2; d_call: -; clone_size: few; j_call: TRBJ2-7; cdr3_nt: TGCGCCAGCAGTGACCGGCGCAGGAGTCAGCAGTACTTC; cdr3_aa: CASSDRRRSQQYF
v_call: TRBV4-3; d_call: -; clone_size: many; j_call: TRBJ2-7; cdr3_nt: TGCGCCAGCAGCCAAGATCGAGGAGTTTACGAGCAGTACTTC; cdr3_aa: CASSQDRGVYEQYF
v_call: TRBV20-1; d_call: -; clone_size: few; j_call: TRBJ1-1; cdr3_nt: TGCAGTGCTAAGGGGGGGTATCCCGGGACAGAAGCTTTCTTT; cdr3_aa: CSAKGGYPGTEAFF
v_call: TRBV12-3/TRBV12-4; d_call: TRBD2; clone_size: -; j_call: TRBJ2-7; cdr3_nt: TGTGCCAGCAGTTTGCAGGCGGGAGGGCGCTACGAGCAGTACTTC; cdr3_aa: CASSLQAGGRYEQYF
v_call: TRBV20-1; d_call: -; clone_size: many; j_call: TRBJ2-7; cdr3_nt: TGCAGTGCTACTGCGGCGGGGTACGAGCAGTACTTC; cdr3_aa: CSATAAGYEQYF
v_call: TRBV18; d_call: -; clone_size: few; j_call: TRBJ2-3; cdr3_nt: TGTGCCAGCTCACCTACACCCAGAAGGACAGATACGCAGTATTTT; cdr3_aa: CASSPTPRRTDTQYF
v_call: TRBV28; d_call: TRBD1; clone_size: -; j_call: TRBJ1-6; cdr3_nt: TGTGCCAGCAGCTCTCCGGGACAGGGGGATTCACCCCTCCACTTT; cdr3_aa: CASSSPGQGDSPLHF
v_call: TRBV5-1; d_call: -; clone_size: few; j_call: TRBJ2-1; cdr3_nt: TGCGCCAGCAGCCAGACTAGTAAGGTTGAGCAGTTCTTC; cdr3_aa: CASSQTSKVEQFF
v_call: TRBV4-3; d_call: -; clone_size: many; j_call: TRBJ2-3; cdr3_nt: TGCGCCAGCAGCCAAGATGAGGGTCGGGGCACAGATACGCAGTATTTT; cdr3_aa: CASSQDEGRGTDTQYF
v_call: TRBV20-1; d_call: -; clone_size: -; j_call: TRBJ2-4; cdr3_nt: TGCAGTGCGTATGACGTGTTAGCCAAAAACATTCAGTACTTC; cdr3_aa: CSAYDVLAKNIQYF
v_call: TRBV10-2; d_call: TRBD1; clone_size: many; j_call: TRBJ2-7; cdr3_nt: TGCGCCAGCAAGCAGGGGGCCTACGAGCAGTACTTC; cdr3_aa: CASKQGAYEQYF
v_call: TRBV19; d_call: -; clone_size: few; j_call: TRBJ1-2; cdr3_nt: TGTGCCAGTAGTATTCTCGGACAGCCGAGGGGCTACACCTTC; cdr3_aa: CASSILGQPRGYTF
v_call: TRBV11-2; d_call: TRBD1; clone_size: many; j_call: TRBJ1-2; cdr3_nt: TGTGCCAGCAGAGTCTCAGGGGGCGCCAGTGGCTACACCTTC; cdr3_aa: CASRVSGGASGYTF
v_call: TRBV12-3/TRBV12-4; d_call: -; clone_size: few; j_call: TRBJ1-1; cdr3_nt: TGTGCCAGCAGACAACAGGCGAACACTGAAGCTTTCTTT; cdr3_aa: CASRQQANTEAFF
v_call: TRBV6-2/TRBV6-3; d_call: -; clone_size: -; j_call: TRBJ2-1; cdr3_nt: TGTGCCACCCTGGGAGTTTTATTTAAGAATGAGCAGTTCTTC; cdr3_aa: CATLGVLFKNEQFF
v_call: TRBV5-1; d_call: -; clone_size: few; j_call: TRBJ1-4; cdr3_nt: TGCGCCAGCAGCTTGACGGCAGCAACTAATGAAAAACTGTTTTTT; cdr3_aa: CASSLTAATNEKLFF
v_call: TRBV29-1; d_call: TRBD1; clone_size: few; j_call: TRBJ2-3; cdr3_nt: TGCAGCGTAGGAGGCAGGGGGCTAGATACGCAGTATTTT; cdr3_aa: CSVGGRGLDTQYF
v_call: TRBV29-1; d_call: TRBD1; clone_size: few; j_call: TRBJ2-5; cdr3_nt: TGCAGCGTCGGGACAGGCGGTGAGACCCAGTACTTC; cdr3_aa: CSVGTGGETQYF
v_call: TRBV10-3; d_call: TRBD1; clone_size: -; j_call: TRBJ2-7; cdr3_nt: TGTGCCATCAGTATCCGGGACAGGGATCACTACGAGCAGTACTTC; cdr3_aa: CAISIRDRDHYEQYF
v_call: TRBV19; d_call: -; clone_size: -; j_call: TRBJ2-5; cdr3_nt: TGTGCCAGTAGGTTGGCTTCCACGCAGTACTTC; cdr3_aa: CASRLASTQYF
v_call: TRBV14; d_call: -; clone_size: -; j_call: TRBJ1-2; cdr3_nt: TGTGCCAGCAGCCAAGAAAGGTCCCCCGGGAGACGCTACACCTTC; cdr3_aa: CASSQERSPGRRYTF
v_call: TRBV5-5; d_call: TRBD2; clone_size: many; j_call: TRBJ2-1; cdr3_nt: TGTGCCAGCAGCTTGGGCTGGGGGACTAGTAATTCCTACAATGAGCAGTTCTTC; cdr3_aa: CASSLGWGTSNSYNEQFF
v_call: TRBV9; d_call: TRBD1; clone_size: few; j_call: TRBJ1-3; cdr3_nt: TGTGCCAGCAGCTCTCTCACAGGGGCTGGAAACACCATATATTTT; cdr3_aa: CASSSLTGAGNTIYF
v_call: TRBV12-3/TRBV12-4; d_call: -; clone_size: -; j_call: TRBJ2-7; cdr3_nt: TGTGCCAGCAGTCCACCAGGGTCCGAGCAGTACTTC; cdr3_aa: CASSPPGSEQYF
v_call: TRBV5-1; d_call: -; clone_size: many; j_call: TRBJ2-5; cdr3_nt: TGCGCCAGCAGCTTGAGGTCCGAAGAGACCCAGTACTTC; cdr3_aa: CASSLRSEETQYF
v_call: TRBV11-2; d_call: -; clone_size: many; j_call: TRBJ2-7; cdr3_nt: TGTGCCAGCAGCGCCTCCAACTACGAGCAGTACTTC; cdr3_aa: CASSASNYEQYF
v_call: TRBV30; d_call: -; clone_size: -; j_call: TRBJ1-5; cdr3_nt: TGTGCCTGGAGTATCCGAGGCAATCAGCCCCAGCATTTT; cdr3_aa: CAWSIRGNQPQHF
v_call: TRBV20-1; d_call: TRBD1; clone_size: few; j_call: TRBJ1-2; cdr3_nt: TGCAGTGCCATTCCGATGAGGGACAGGGCTCTCGATCATCGCTATGGCTACACCTTC; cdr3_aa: CSAIPMRDRALDHRYGYTF
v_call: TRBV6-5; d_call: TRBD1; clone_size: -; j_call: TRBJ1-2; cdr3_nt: TGTGCCAGCAAGACAGGGGGAAGGAGCTACACCTTC; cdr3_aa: CASKTGGRSYTF
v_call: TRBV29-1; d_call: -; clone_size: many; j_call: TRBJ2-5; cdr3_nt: TGCAGCGGAGGGGGAGAGACCCAGTACTTC; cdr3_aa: CSGGGETQYF
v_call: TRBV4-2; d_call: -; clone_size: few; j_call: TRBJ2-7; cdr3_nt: TGTGCCAGCAGCCAAGAGAGGGCAGGGGCGTACGAGCAGTACTTC; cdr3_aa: CASSQERAGAYEQYF
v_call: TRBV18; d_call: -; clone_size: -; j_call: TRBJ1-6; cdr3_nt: TGTGCCAGCTCACCACCGGGCCATTATAATTCACCCCTCCACTTT; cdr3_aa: CASSPPGHYNSPLHF
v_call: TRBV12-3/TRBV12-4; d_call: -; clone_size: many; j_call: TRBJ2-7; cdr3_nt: TGTGCCAGCAGTCCTCTTTCGCCAGATCTAGCCGAGCAGTACTTC; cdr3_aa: CASSPLSPDLAEQYF
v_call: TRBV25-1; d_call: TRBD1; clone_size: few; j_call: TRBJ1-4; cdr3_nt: TGTGCCAGCAGTGAATTGTCGGGACAGGGGAATGAAAAACTGTTTTTT; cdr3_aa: CASSELSGQGNEKLFF
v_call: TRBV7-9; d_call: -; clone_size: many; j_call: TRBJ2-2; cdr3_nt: TGTGCCAGCAGAAGGAACACCGGGGAGCTGTTTTTT; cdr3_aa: CASRRNTGELFF